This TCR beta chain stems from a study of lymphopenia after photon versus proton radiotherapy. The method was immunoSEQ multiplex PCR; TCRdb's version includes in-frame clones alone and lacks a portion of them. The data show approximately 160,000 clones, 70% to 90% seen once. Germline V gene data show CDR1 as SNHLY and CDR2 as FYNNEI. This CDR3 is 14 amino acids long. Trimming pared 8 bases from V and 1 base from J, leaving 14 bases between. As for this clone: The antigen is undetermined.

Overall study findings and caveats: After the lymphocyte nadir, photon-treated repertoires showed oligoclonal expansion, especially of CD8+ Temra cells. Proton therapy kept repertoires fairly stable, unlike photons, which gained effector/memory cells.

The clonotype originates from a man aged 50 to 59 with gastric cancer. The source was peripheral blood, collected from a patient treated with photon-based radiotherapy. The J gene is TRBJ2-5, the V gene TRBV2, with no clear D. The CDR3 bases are TGTGCCAGCCCATCAGGCCCTGGCCAAGAGACCCAGTACTTC. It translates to CASPSGPGQETQYF.